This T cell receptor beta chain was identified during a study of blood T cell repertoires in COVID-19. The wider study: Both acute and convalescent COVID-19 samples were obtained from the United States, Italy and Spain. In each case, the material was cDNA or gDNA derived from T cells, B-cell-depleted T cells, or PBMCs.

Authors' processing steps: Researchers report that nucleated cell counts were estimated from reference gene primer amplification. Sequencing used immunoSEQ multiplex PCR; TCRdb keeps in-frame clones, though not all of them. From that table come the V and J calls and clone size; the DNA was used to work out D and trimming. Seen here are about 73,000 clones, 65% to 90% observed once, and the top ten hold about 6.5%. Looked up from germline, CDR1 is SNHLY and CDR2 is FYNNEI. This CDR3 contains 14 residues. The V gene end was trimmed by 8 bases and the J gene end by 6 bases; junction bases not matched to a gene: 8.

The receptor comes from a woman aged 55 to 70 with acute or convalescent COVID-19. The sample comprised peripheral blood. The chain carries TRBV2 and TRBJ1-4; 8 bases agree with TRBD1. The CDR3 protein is CASSTGGVDEKLFF. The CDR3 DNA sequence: TGTGCCAGCTCAACAGGGGGAGTCGATGAAAAACTGTTTTTT.